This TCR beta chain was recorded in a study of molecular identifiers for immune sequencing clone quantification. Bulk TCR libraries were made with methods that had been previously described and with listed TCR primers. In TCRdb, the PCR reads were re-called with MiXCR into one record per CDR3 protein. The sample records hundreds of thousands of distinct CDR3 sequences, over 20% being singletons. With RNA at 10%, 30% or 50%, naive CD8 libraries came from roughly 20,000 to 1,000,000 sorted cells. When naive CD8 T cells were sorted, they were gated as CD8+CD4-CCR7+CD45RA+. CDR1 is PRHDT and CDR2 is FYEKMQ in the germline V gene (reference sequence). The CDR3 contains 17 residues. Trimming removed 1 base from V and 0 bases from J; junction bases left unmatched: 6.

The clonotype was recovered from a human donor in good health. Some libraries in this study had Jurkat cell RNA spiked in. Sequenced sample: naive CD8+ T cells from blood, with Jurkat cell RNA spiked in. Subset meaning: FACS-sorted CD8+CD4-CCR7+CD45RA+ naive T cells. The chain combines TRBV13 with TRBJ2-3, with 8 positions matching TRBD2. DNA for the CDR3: TGTGCCAGCAGCTTAGTATTAGCGGGGTCTAGCACAGATACGCAGTATTTT. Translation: CASSLVLAGSSTDTQYF. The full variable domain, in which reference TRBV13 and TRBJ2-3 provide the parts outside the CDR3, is AAGVIQSPRHLIKEKRETATLKCYPIPRHDTVYWYQQGPGQDPQFLISFYEKMQSDKGSIPDRFSAQQFSDYHSELNMSSLELGDSALYFCASSLVLAGSSTDTQYFGPGTRLTVL.